This T cell receptor beta chain was recovered during a study of blood T cell repertoires in COVID-19. About the research overall: Acute and convalescent COVID-19 specimens originated in the United States, Italy and Spain.

Assay: immunoSEQ multiplex PCR; the TCRdb copy retains only in-frame clones and omits some. The sample consists of around 120,000 clones, roughly 89% of them appearing once. The source of this sequence is a woman aged 60 to 75 with COVID-19, enrolled during active disease. The sequenced material came from peripheral blood.

Here the CDR3 reads CASSRRTGRGEKLFF. The CDR3 DNA is TGTGCCAGCAGCCGTAGGACAGGGCGGGGAGAAAAACTGTTTTTT. This chain links TRBV14 with TRBJ1-4; 8 bases align to TRBD1. Germline V gene lookup returns CDR1 SGHDN and CDR2 FVKESK. The J segment lost 8 bases and the V segment lost 4 bases, leaving 9 bases of the junction unmatched. This CDR3 region has 15 residues.